This TCR beta chain is from a study of T cell clones after liver transplantation. The overall study: Immunosuppression withdrawal was tried within 2 years after liver transplantation in this trial. A pre-transplant mixed lymphocyte reaction with TCRbeta sequencing defined graft-donor-reactive clones followed in post-transplant blood. As an antigen-independent comparator, third-party-reactive TCRbeta sequences came from pre-transplant mixed lymphocyte reactions. Subjects received no induction therapy and standard immunosuppression until randomization at 12-24 months post-transplant.

Sequenced by immunoSEQ multiplex PCR; TCRdb stores in-frame clones only, minus some. The top ten hold about 0.64% of the sample, which has some 75,000 clones, around 80% seen once. Germline V gene lookup returns CDR1 KGHSH and CDR2 LQKENI. The CDR3 covers 13 residues. Trimming removed 5 bases from V and 0 bases from J, with 6 bases in between. The sequenced sample was CD4+ T cells from blood, obtained before liver transplant. The V gene is TRBV18, the J gene TRBJ2-3, with D unclear. The clonotype comes from a human donor who received a liver transplant. The CDR3 loop reads CASSGTSTDTQYF. In DNA, the CDR3 is TGTGCCAGCTCAGGTACTAGCACAGATACGCAGTATTTT.